These 6 T cell receptor beta chains were sequenced from one sample in a study of early T cells in non-severe SARS-CoV-2 infection. TCRdb itself ran the 5' RACE reads through MiXCR, one entry per CDR3 protein. The table shows approximately 73,000 distinct CDR3 sequences, with about 10% occurring only once. Sequencing used whole blood. These receptor sequences come from an adult who was a healthcare worker with PCR-confirmed SARS-CoV-2 infection or an uninfected control (not recorded which).

The sample holds many counts of this clonotype. The chain employs TRBV10-3 and TRBJ1-6; TRBD1 agrees at 9 bases. Germline V lookup: CDR1 ENHRY, CDR2 SYGVKD. This CDR3 spans 14 amino acids. With 6 bases clipped from V and 7 bases from J, the junction kept 4 bases outside the gene matches. The CDR3 nucleotides read TGTGCCATCAGCCTGACAGGGGGAAATTCACCCCTCCACTTT. The encoded protein is CAISLTGGNSPLHF.

This clonotype came up a few times. The genes are TRBV11-2 and TRBJ2-7; no definite D call. Trimming removed 3 bases at V and 5 bases at J, with 11 bases between. The CDR3 contains 13 residues. Germline V CDR1 and CDR2: SGHAT, FQNNGV. The CDR3 nucleotides read TGTGCCAGCAGCTTTGGGGTCCGGGACGAGCAGTACTTC. Its translation: CASSFGVRDEQYF.

The chain couples TRBV12-2 to TRBJ2-1; TRBD2 is taken as the D call from the table, unchecked against the DNA. TRBV12-2 is labeled a pseudogene. CDR3 length: 15 amino acids. Here the CDR3 DNA reads TGTGCAAGTCGCTTTATGGACTGGGTTGGGGATGAGCAGTTCTTC. This sequence encodes CASRFMDWVGDEQFF.

The genes are TRBV11-2 and TRBJ2-5; D call uncertain. Germline V lookup: CDR1 SGHAT, CDR2 FQNNGV. The CDR3 length is 15 residues. V lost 1 base and J 2 bases, leaving 11 bases between the germline ends. Written as DNA, the CDR3 is TGTGCCAGCAGCTTAGCCCGCGTCCCGCAAGAGACCCAGTACTTC. Translated: CASSLARVPQETQYF.

The sample holds a few counts of this clonotype. This rearrangement joins TRBV6-5 to TRBJ2-7; 8 bases are a match to TRBD1. The V gene's germline CDR1 is MNHEY and CDR2 SVGAGI. With 6 bases clipped from V and 6 bases from J, the junction kept 1 base outside the gene matches. The CDR3 has 11 residues. The CDR3 sequence: CASRQGGEQYF. CDR3 DNA sequence: TGTGCCAGCAGACAGGGGGGCGAGCAGTACTTC.

This chain connects TRBV30 to TRBJ1-1, with no clear D. In germline, CDR1 is GTSNPN, CDR2 SVGIG (reference sequence). The V and J ends lost 7 bases and 3 bases respectively, with 18 bases between them. The CDR3 totals 14 residues. CDR3 sequence reads: CAFEDLRGDTEAFF. The CDR3 DNA sequence: TGTGCCTTTGAGGACCTCCGGGGAGACACTGAAGCTTTCTTT.